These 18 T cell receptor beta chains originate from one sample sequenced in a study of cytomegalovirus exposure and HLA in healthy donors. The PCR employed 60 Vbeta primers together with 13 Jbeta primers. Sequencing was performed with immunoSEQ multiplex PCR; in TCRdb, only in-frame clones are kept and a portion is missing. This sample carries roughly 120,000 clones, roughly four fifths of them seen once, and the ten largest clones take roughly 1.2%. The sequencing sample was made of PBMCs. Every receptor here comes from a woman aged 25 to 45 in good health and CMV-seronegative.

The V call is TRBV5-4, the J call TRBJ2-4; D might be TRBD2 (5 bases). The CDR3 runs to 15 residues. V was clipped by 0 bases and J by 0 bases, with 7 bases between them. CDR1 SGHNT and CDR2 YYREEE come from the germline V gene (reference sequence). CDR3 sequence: CASSLAGEAKNIQYF. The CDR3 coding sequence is TGTGCCAGCAGCTTGGCCGGGGAAGCCAAAAACATTCAGTACTTC.

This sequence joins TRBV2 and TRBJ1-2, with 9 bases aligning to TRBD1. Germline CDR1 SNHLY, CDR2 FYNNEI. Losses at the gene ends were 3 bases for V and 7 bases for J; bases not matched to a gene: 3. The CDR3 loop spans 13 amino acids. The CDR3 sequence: CASSDTQGAGYTF. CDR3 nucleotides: TGTGCCAGCAGTGACACACAGGGGGCTGGCTACACCTTC.

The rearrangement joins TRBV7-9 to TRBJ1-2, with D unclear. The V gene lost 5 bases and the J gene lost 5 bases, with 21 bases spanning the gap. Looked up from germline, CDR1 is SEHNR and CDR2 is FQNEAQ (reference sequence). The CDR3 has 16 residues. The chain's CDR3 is CASSRKEAQTGYGYTF. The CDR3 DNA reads TGTGCCAGCAGCCGTAAGGAAGCACAAACCGGGTATGGCTACACCTTC.

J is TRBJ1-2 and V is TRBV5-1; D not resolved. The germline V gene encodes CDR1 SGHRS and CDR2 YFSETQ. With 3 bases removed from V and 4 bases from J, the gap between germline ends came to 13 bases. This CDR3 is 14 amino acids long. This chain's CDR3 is CASSYGLERYGYTF. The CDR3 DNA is TGCGCCAGCAGCTACGGACTGGAACGCTATGGCTACACCTTC.

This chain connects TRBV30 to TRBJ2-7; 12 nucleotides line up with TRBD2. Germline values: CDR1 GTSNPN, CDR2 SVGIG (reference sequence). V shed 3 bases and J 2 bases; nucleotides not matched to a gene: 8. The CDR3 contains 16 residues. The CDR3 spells CAWRAGLAGLTYEQYF. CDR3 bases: TGTGCCTGGAGGGCCGGACTAGCGGGGCTCACCTACGAGCAGTACTTC.

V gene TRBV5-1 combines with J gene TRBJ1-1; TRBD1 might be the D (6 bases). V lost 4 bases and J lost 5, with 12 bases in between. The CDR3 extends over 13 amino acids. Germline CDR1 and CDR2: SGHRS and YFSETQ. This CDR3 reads CASSPFGQTEAFF. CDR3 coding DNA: TGCGCCAGCAGCCCCTTCGGACAGACTGAAGCTTTCTTT.

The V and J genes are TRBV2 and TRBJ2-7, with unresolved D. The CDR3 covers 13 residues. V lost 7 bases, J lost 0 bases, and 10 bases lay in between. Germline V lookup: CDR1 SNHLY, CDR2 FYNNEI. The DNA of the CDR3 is TGTGCCAGCATTAACTTATCCTCCTACGAGCAGTACTTC. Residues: CASINLSSYEQYF.

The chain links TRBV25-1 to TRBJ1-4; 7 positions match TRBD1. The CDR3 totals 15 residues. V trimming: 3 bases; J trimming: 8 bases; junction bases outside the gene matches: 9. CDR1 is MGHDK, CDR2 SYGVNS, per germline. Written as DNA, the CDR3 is TGTGCCAGCAGTGACTCGGGACAGCGGGCCGAAAAACTGTTTTTT. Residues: CASSDSGQRAEKLFF.

The CDR3 DNA reads TGCGCCAGCAGCTTTTCCAACAGGGGACGACTGAAAACTAGGTCCTACAATGAGCAGTTCTTC. Translating it yields CASSFSNRGRLKTRSYNEQFF. This rearrangement joins TRBV5-1 to TRBJ2-1, with 7 bases fitting TRBD1. In germline, CDR1 is SGHRS, CDR2 YFSETQ. This CDR3 region has 21 residues. Trimming cost V 2 bases and J 1 base; bases outside gene matches: 21.

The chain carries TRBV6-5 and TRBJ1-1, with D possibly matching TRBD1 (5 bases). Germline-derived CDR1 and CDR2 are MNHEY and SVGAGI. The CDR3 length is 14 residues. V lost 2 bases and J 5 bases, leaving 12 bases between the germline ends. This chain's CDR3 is CASSYEGARTEAFF. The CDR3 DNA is TGTGCCAGCAGTTACGAAGGGGCGCGAACTGAAGCTTTCTTT.

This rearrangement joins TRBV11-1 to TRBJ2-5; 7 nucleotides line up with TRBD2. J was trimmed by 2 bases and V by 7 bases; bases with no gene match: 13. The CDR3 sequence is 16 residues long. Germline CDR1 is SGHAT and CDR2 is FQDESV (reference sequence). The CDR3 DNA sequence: TGTGCCAGCACCAGAGGGGAGGGCTGGGGGCAAGAGACCCAGTACTTC. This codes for CASTRGEGWGQETQYF.

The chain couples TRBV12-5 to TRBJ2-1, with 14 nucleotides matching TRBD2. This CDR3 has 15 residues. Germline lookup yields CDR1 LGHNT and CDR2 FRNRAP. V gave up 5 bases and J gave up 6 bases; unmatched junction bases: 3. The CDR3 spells CASGDGLAGGNEQFF. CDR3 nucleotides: TGTGCTAGTGGTGATGGACTAGCGGGAGGCAATGAGCAGTTCTTC.

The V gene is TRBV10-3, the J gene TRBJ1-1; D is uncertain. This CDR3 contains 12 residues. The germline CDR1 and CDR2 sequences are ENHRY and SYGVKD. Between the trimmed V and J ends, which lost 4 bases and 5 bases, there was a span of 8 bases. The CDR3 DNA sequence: TGTGCCATCAGTGGACTAAGAACTGAAGCTTTCTTT. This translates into CAISGLRTEAFF.

CDR3 protein: CASSQRSDINPSNEKLFF. The CDR3 DNA is TGCGCCAGCAGCCAGCGTTCGGACATAAACCCTTCTAATGAAAAACTGTTTTTT. The chain joins TRBV4-1 to TRBJ1-4, with a weak D call TRBD1 (5 bases). CDR1 is MGHRA, CDR2 YSYEKL, per germline. This CDR3 spans 18 amino acids. V shed 3 bases and J shed 3 bases, with 20 bases lying between them.

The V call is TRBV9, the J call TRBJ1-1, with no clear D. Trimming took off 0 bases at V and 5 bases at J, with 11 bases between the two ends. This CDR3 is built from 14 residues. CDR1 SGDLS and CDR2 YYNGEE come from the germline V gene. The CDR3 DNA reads TGTGCCAGCAGCGTAGCTGGGAGAAGTACTGAAGCTTTCTTT. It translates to CASSVAGRSTEAFF.

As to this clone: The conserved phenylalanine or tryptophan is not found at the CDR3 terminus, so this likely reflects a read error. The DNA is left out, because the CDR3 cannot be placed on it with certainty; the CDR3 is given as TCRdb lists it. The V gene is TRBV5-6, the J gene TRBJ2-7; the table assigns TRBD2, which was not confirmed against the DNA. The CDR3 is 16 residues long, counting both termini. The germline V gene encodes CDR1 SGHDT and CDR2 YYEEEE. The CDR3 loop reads CASSPPPGTSGSPLAL.

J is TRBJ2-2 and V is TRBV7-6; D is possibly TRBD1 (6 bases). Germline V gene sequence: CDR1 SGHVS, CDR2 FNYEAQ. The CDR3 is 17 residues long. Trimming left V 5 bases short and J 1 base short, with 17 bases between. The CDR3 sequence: CASSGPRQGKNTGELFF. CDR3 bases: TGTGCCAGCAGCGGACCCCGGCAGGGGAAGAACACCGGGGAGCTGTTTTTT.

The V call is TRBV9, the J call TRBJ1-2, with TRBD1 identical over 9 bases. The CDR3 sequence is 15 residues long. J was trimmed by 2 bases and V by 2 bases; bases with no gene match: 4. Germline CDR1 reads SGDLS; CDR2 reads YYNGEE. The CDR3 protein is CASSVGTGPNYGYTF. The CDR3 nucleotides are TGTGCCAGCAGCGTCGGGACAGGGCCCAACTATGGCTACACCTTC.